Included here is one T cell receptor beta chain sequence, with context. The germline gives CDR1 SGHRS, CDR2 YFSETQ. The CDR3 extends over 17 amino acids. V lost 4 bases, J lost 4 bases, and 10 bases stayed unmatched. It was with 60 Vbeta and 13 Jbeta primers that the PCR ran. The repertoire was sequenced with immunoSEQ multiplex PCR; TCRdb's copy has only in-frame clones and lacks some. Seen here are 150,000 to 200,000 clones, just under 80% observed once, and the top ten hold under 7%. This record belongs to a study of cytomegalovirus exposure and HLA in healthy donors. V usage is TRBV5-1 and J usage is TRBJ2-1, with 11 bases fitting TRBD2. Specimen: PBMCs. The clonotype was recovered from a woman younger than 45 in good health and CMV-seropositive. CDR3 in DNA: TGCGCCAGCAGCCTAAAGACTAGCGGGGTAATTTACAATGAGCAGTTCTTC. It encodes CASSLKTSGVIYNEQFF. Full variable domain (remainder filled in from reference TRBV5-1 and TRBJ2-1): KAGVTQTPRYLIKTRGQQVTLSCSPISGHRSVSWYQQTPGQGLQFLFEYFSETQRNKGNFPGRFSGRQFSNSRSEMNVSTLELGDSALYLCASSLKTSGVIYNEQFFGPGTRLTVL.